The rows below give T cell receptor beta chains drawn from one sample of a study of identical twins. A single record per CDR3 protein comes from TCRdb applying MiXCR to the 5' RACE reads. Among roughly 720,000 distinct CDR3 sequences listed, 15% to 20% were seen once. These data are also associated with another study on T cells expressing NK-cell markers.

The specimen sequenced was PBMCs. These receptors were obtained from a young woman in good health. The conserved cysteine and the conserved F or W are not part of the CDR3 here.

cdr3_length	v_call	j_call	cdr3_aa
13	TRBV12-3/TRBV12-4	TRBJ2-7	ASSSRDRGRGEQY
14	TRBV7-8	TRBJ2-1	ASSPVGRQGDNEQF
13	TRBV12-3/TRBV12-4	TRBJ2-1	ASSRRGLAGGEQF
13	TRBV5-5	TRBJ2-7	ASSFGLQDSYEQY
13	TRBV6-1	TRBJ2-3	ASSPKQRSTDTQY
13	TRBV5-1	TRBJ2-7	ASSTRQGLSYEQY
13	TRBV20-1	TRBJ2-7	SASKGTGGSYEQY
12	TRBV4-1	TRBJ1-2	ASSQGTGYYGYT
12	TRBV20-1	TRBJ2-7	SAEGTGGTYEQY
8	TRBV20-1	TRBJ1-2	SARDGGYT
9	TRBV3-1	TRBJ2-1	ATRLAQEQF
13	TRBV14	TRBJ1-1	ASSQVGAQHAEAF
10	TRBV15	TRBJ2-7	ATSRGERDAY
10	TRBV20-1	TRBJ2-3	SGRGWADTQY
13	TRBV20-1	TRBJ2-5	SAHRATGGQETQY
15	TRBV20-1	TRBJ1-6	SAGTVDRSSYNSPLH
12	TRBV20-1	TRBJ2-7	SARAARVRYEQY